The 15 T cell receptor beta chains presented below share a single source sample, sequenced in a study of graft-versus-host responses after intestinal transplantation. TCRdb keeps only in-frame clones here, not all; method: immunoSEQ multiplex PCR. The profile shows 95,000 to 130,000 clones, roughly nine tenths of them singletons. These receptors' antigens are unknown. Here the sequenced sample was unstimulated CD4+ T cells sorted from spleen or lymph node cells, taken before intestinal transplant. These receptors were obtained from a human donor who received an intestinal transplant.

The sample holds a few counts of this clone. The V gene is TRBV6-6, the J gene TRBJ1-5; 7 bases align to TRBD1. CDR1 is MNHNY, CDR2 SVGAGI, per germline (reference sequence). The CDR3 extends over 15 amino acids. Trimming cost V 0 bases and J 4 bases; bases outside gene matches: 3. The CDR3 sequence: CASSYSGRGNQPQHF. Written as DNA, the CDR3 is TGTGCCAGCAGTTACTCGGGCAGGGGGAATCAGCCCCAGCATTTT.

The gene calls are TRBV2 and TRBJ2-7, with TRBD1 matching 8 bases. V was clipped by 6 bases and J by 9 bases; unmatched bases: 4. CDR1 and CDR2 (germline): SNHLY, FYNNEI. The CDR3 loop spans 11 amino acids. The CDR3 DNA is TGTGCCAGCAGCGTAGGGACAGGGCAGTACTTC. This translates into CASSVGTGQYF.

The genes are TRBV7-3 and TRBJ2-2; 8 bases are a match to TRBD1. The junction had 7 bases not matched to a gene; V was cut back by 5 bases and J by 5 bases. Per the germline V gene, CDR1 is SGHTA and CDR2 is FQGTGA. CDR3 length: 15 residues. Here the CDR3 reads CASSQTGARTGELFF. CDR3 nucleotides: TGTGCCAGCAGCCAGACAGGGGCGAGGACCGGGGAGCTGTTTTTT.

The V call is TRBV7-9, the J call TRBJ2-3; TRBD2 agrees at 13 bases. CDR3 length: 15 amino acids. The V gene's germline CDR1 is SEHNR and CDR2 FQNEAQ (reference sequence). With V trimmed by 5 bases and J by 8 bases, 7 bases remained unmatched. CDR3 in DNA: TGTGCCAGCAGCCCCCGGACTAGCGGGAGTAGTACGCAGTATTTT. Translated: CASSPRTSGSSTQYF. The full variable domain, with the rest looked up from reference TRBV7-9 and TRBJ2-3, is DTGVSQNPRHKITKRGQNVTFRCDPISEHNRLYWYRQTLGQGPEFLTYFQNEAQLEKSRLLSDRFSAERPKGSFSTLEIQRTEQGDSAMYLCASSPRTSGSSTQYFGPGTRLTVL.

The chain uses TRBV2 and TRBJ1-1; TRBD1 agrees at 7 bases. The V segment lost 2 bases and the J segment 4 bases; nucleotides outside the gene matches: 1. This CDR3 region has 13 residues. The germline V gene has CDR1 SNHLY and CDR2 FYNNEI. CDR3 nucleotide sequence: TGTGCCAGCAGTGAACAGGGGGGCACTGAAGCTTTCTTT. Encoded protein: CASSEQGGTEAFF.

The chain carries TRBV7-8 and TRBJ1-3; D gene unclear. Germline loops: CDR1 SGHVS, CDR2 FQNEAQ. Trimming shortened V by 3 bases and J by 2 bases, and 8 bases separated the two germline ends. CDR3 length equals 14 residues. CDR3 in amino acids: CASSFPGTGNTIYF. The DNA of the CDR3 is TGTGCCAGCAGCTTTCCAGGAACTGGAAACACCATATATTTT. Full variable domain (missing parts from reference TRBV7-8 and TRBJ1-3): GAGVSQSPRYKVAKRGQDVALRCDPISGHVSLFWYQQALGQGPEFLTYFQNEAQLDKSGLPSDRFFAERPEGSVSTLKIQRTQQEDSAVYLCASSFPGTGNTIYFGEGSWLTVV.

The gene calls are TRBV5-5 and TRBJ2-5, with TRBD1 identical over 8 bases. The trim removed 7 bases at V and 4 bases at J, leaving 6 bases unmatched. The germline V gene has CDR1 SGHKS and CDR2 YYEKEE (reference sequence). The CDR3 is 13 residues long. The CDR3 coding sequence is TGTGCCAGCGGCGGACAGGGAGGAGAGACCCAGTACTTC. Translation gives CASGGQGGETQYF. The complete variable domain, with remaining parts taken from reference TRBV5-5 and TRBJ2-5, reads DAGVTQSPTHLIKTRGQQVTLRCSPISGHKSVSWYQQVLGQGPQFIFQYYEKEERGRGNFPDRFSARQFPNYSSELNVNALLLGDSALYLCASGGQGGETQYFGPGTRLLVL.

J is TRBJ2-7 and V is TRBV28, with 10 bases lining up with TRBD2. V lost 0 bases to trimming and J lost 4 bases; unmatched junction nucleotides: 6. The CDR3 covers 16 residues. The germline gives CDR1 MDHEN, CDR2 SYDVKM. The chain's CDR3 is CASSLWASGSGYEQYF. The CDR3 nucleotides are TGTGCCAGCAGTTTATGGGCTAGCGGGAGCGGATACGAGCAGTACTTC. The full variable domain, rest sourced from reference TRBV28 and TRBJ2-7, is DVKVTQSSRYLVKRTGEKVFLECVQDMDHENMFWYRQDPGLGLRLIYFSYDVKMKEKGDIPEGYSVSREKKERFSLILESASTNQTSMYLCASSLWASGSGYEQYFGPGTRLTVT.

V usage is TRBV5-1 and J usage is TRBJ2-1, with 12 positions matching TRBD1. The junction had 5 bases not matched to a gene; V was cut back by 0 bases and J by 7 bases. The CDR3 has 16 amino acids. Germline V lookup: CDR1 SGHRS, CDR2 YFSETQ. The CDR3 DNA is TGCGCCAGCAGCTTGGGTGGGACAGGGGGCCGGAATGAGCAGTTCTTC. It codes for CASSLGGTGGRNEQFF.

The chain links TRBV5-1 to TRBJ2-2; possibly TRBD1 for D (5 bases). Trimming took off 0 bases at V and 1 base at J, with 10 bases between the two ends. The CDR3 is 16 amino acids. Germline V gives CDR1 SGHRS, CDR2 YFSETQ. The CDR3 here is CASSLVYTGNTGELFF. The CDR3 bases are TGCGCCAGCAGCTTGGTATACACAGGGAACACCGGGGAGCTGTTTTTT.

The CDR3: CASRIDITRGYEQYF. The CDR3, as DNA: TGTGCCAGCAGAATCGACATCACCAGGGGCTACGAGCAGTACTTC. This chain joins TRBV28 and TRBJ2-7; D may be TRBD1 (6 bases). The length of the CDR3 is 15 residues. CDR1 and CDR2 from the germline V gene are MDHEN and SYDVKM. The V and J ends lost 6 bases and 3 bases respectively, with 18 bases between them.

The V gene is TRBV25-1, the J gene TRBJ1-2; 8 nucleotides line up with TRBD1. The CDR3 length is 14 residues. V lost 0 bases to trimming and J lost 4 bases; unmatched junction nucleotides: 1. Germline CDR1 and CDR2: MGHDK and SYGVNS. The CDR3 DNA reads TGTGCCAGCAGTGAATATGGGACAGGCTATGGCTACACCTTC. Its translation is CASSEYGTGYGYTF.

The chain joins TRBV6-5 to TRBJ1-1; 8 bases are shared with TRBD1. CDR3 size: 14 residues. Looked up from germline, CDR1 is MNHEY and CDR2 is SVGAGI. The V segment lost 6 bases and the J segment 1 base; nucleotides outside the gene matches: 4. The CDR3 DNA sequence: TGTGCCAGCAGCTACGGGACAGGGAACACTGAAGCTTTCTTT. Its protein product is CASSYGTGNTEAFF.

This clone was found a few times. The chain carries TRBV7-2 and TRBJ1-6, with D maybe TRBD1 (5 bases). The CDR3 covers 16 residues. Per the germline V gene, CDR1 is SGHTA and CDR2 is FQGNSA. The V end was cut by 1 base, the J end by 2 bases, with 9 bases between. CDR3 region: CASSLGQGTYNSPLHF. The CDR3 coding sequence is TGTGCCAGCAGCTTAGGGCAGGGAACCTATAATTCACCCCTCCACTTT.

The rearrangement joins TRBV2 to TRBJ1-5, with 9 bases that match TRBD1. Germline CDR1 reads SNHLY; CDR2 reads FYNNEI. V shed 6 bases, J shed 5 bases, and the junction held 5 bases outside the gene matches. This CDR3 region has 14 residues. The CDR3 DNA is TGTGCCAGCAGCGACAGGGGGACCTATCAGCCCCAGCATTTT. Its protein product is CASSDRGTYQPQHF.